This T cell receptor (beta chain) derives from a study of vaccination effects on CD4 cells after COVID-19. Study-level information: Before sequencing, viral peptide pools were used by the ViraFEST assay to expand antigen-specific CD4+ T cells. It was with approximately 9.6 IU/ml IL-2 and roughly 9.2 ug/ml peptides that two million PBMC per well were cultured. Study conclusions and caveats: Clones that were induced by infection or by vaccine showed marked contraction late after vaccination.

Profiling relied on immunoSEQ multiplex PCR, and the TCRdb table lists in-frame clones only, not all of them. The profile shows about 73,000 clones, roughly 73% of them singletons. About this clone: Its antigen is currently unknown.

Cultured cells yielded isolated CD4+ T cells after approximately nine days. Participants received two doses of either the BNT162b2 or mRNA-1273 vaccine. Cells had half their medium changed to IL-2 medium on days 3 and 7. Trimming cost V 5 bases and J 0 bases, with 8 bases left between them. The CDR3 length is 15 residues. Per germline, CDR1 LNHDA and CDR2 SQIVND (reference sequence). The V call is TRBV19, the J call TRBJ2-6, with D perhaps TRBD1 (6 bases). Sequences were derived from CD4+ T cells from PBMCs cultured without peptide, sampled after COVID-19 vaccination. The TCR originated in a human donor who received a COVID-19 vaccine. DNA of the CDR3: TGTGCCAGTAGTCGACAGGTCTCTGGGGCCAACGTCCTGACTTTC. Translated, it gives CASSRQVSGANVLTF.